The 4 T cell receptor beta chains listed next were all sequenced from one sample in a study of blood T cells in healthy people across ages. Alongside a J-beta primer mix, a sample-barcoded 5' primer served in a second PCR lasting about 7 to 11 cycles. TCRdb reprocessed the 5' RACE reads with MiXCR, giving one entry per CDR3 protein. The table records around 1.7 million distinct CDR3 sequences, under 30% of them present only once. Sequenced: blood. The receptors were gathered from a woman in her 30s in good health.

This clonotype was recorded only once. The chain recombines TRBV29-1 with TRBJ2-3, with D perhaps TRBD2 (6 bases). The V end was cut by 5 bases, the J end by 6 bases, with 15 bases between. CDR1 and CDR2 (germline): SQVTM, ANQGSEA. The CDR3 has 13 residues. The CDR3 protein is CSVRPGERDTQYF. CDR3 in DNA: TGCAGCGTTCGTCCGGGGGAACGGGATACGCAGTATTTT.

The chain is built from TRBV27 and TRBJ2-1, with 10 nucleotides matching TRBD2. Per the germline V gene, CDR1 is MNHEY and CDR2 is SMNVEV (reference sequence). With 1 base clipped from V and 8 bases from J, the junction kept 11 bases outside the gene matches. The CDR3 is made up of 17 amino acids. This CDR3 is CASSLLVLAGAPDEQFF. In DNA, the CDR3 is TGTGCCAGCAGTTTATTGGTGCTAGCGGGAGCCCCGGATGAGCAGTTCTTC.

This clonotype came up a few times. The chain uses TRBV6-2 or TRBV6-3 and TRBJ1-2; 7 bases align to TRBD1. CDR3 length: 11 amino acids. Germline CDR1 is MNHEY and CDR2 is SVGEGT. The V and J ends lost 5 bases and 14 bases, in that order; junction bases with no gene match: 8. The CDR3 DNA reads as TGTGCCAGCAGTCGCGACAGGGAAAGGACCTTC. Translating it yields CASSRDRERTF.

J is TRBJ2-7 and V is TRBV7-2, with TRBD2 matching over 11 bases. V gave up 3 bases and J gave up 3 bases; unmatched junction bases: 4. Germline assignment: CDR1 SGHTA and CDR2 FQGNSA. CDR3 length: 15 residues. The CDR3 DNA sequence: TGTGCCAGCAGCTTGGGACTAGCGGCAGACTACGAGCAGTACTTC. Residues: CASSLGLAADYEQYF.